This is a list of T cell receptor beta chains from one sample in a study of graft-versus-host responses after intestinal transplantation. Sequencing was performed with immunoSEQ multiplex PCR; in TCRdb, only in-frame clones are kept and a portion is missing. Of fewer than 95,000 clones in the sample, 90% to 95% were seen once. Antigen specificity for these receptors is unknown. Sequenced here: unstimulated CD8+ T cells sorted from spleen or lymph node cells, sampled before intestinal transplant. Source of these receptors: a human donor who received an intestinal transplant. The CDR3 runs from the conserved cysteine through the conserved F or W. Clone size, where shown, is once, few, many, or a class for clones that have expanded.

clone_size: .
v_call: TRBV27
cdr3_aa: CASSYGTGGISPLHF

clone_size: once
v_call: TRBV7-7
cdr3_aa: CASTPSPLAGEQFF

clone_size: few
v_call: TRBV28
cdr3_aa: CASAGQNNEKLFF

clone_size: .
v_call: TRBV6-5
cdr3_aa: CASSLGADGTAIQYF

clone_size: .
v_call: TRBV6-5
cdr3_aa: CASSRENRGYEQYF

clone_size: .
v_call: TRBV10-1
cdr3_aa: CASSEVVLAGGNEQFF

clone_size: .
v_call: TRBV27
cdr3_aa: CASSPKSGGWGCTF

clone_size: .
v_call: TRBV28
cdr3_aa: CASMTNQPQHF

clone_size: .
v_call: TRBV4-3
cdr3_aa: CASTSQGGSHNEQFF

clone_size: .
v_call: TRBV7-9
cdr3_aa: CASSSPGMGNTEAFF

clone_size: .
v_call: TRBV27
cdr3_aa: CASSSGTVPSYEQYF

clone_size: .
v_call: TRBV28
cdr3_aa: CASRTVSYEQYF

clone_size: once
v_call: TRBV5-1
cdr3_aa: CASSFQGDIQYF

clone_size: .
v_call: TRBV12-5
cdr3_aa: CASGLVAILGQGNEKLFF

clone_size: .
v_call: TRBV5-6
cdr3_aa: CASSWAGTGETDTQYF

clone_size: .
v_call: TRBV4-1
cdr3_aa: CASSQDWATGAPLKQFF

clone_size: once
v_call: TRBV2
cdr3_aa: CASMGTGGPEAFF

clone_size: .
v_call: TRBV6-5
cdr3_aa: CASSLISGGTYEQYF

clone_size: .
v_call: TRBV4-1
cdr3_aa: CASSQAGTINTEAFF

clone_size: .
v_call: TRBV13
cdr3_aa: CASSRRGGSTDTQYF

clone_size: .
v_call: TRBV7-9
cdr3_aa: CASTPFVAGAETQYF

clone_size: few
v_call: TRBV6-5
cdr3_aa: CASSHAGRTEAFF

clone_size: .
v_call: TRBV12-5
cdr3_aa: CASGPSTGVQPQHF

clone_size: .
v_call: TRBV18
cdr3_aa: CASSPRTENTEAFF

clone_size: few
v_call: TRBV6-1
cdr3_aa: CASSEAVPDRVTYEQYF

clone_size: .
v_call: TRBV4-1
cdr3_aa: CASSSGSSYNEQFF

clone_size: few
v_call: TRBV10-3
cdr3_aa: CAISSTSRYEQYF

clone_size: .
v_call: TRBV10-2
cdr3_aa: CASSQAGGTDTQYF

clone_size: .
v_call: TRBV6-1
cdr3_aa: CASINLEGGAETQYF

clone_size: once
v_call: TRBV6-5
cdr3_aa: CASSYSGGTGYTF

clone_size: .
v_call: TRBV19
cdr3_aa: CATTPGGSYNEQFF

clone_size: .
v_call: TRBV7-9
cdr3_aa: CASSAPWREGLYEQYF

clone_size: .
v_call: TRBV4-3
cdr3_aa: CASSHLTGKNTGELFF

clone_size: once
v_call: TRBV7-7
cdr3_aa: CASSPGTDTGYEQYF

clone_size: once
v_call: TRBV4-1
cdr3_aa: CASSQRTSGMGGELFF

clone_size: .
v_call: TRBV13
cdr3_aa: CASSESLYSGTDTQYF

clone_size: .
v_call: TRBV7-9
cdr3_aa: CASSLPGQGPTEAFF

clone_size: .
v_call: TRBV6-5
cdr3_aa: CASSYSGVSPLNEQFF

clone_size: .
v_call: TRBV4-1
cdr3_aa: CASSQSGQVNYGYTF

clone_size: .
v_call: TRBV7-9
cdr3_aa: CASSGLVAEGYNEQFF

clone_size: .
v_call: TRBV5-1
cdr3_aa: CASSGGQGLGIYEQYF

clone_size: .
v_call: TRBV2
cdr3_aa: CASSDSHYNEQFF

clone_size: .
v_call: TRBV2
cdr3_aa: CASIGGGNEQFF

clone_size: few
v_call: TRBV6-4
cdr3_aa: CARIGTSGRESTDTQYF

clone_size: few
v_call: TRBV6-5
cdr3_aa: CASTSGVENSPLHF

clone_size: .
v_call: TRBV4-1
cdr3_aa: CASSQRAGRNEQFF

clone_size: .
v_call: TRBV14
cdr3_aa: CASSLSRGSNTEAFF

clone_size: .
v_call: TRBV29-1
cdr3_aa: CSAFGDRGLSSYEQYF

clone_size: .
v_call: TRBV5-6
cdr3_aa: CASTLAGSTDTQYF

clone_size: once
v_call: TRBV27
cdr3_aa: CASSYSAGVTDEQYF

clone_size: .
v_call: TRBV9
cdr3_aa: CASSVSNRGRLEQFF

clone_size: .
v_call: TRBV13
cdr3_aa: CASSSPTGGYGYTF